This T cell receptor beta chain stems from a study of cytomegalovirus exposure and HLA in healthy donors (dated by TCRdb to between 2016 and 2019). As for the study more broadly: According to an earlier analysis of around 600 of the donors, some 180 million T cells yielded over 90 million unique TCR beta sequences and about 280 Gb of sequence data. The study combined high-throughput TCR immunosequencing, statistical association of individual TCRs with disease status, and machine learning to predict cytomegalovirus infection status. Among the roughly 400 genotyped donors, around 79% belonged to the genetic ancestry cluster associated with self-reported Caucasian donors. About 280 gigabases of sequencing data and 70 million to 85 million unique TCR sequences were included in an early release covering about 700 HLA-typed donors. The study used immunosequencing to profile the T cell repertoires of under 700 subjects and linked those repertoires to cytomegalovirus serostatus. Donor age, sex, ethnicity and CMV serostatus were collected together with the repertoire data. Class I and class II HLA loci were covered by the typing at four-digit resolution. Four or five DR-DQ haplotypes were handled as single units for association and clustering because linkage in the cohort was strong. To study patterns of TCR occurrence, a later analysis re-analyzed previously published TCR beta repertoires from hundreds of donors and added high-resolution HLA genotyping. Besides the first cohort of under 700 subjects, a separate validation cohort made up of around 120 different subjects was used. All discovery cohort repertoires had been generated using a single sequencing platform. The study aimed to test whether signatures of past pathogen exposure could be identified by cataloging public T cell receptors. The number of donors typed differed by locus, with about 629-630 for A, B, C, DRB1 and DQB1, around 500 for DQA1, 600 to 610 for DPA1, and under 490 for DPB1. Genome-wide SNP genotypes for about 65% of the roughly 670 donors were used in a later genetic analysis, which treated that subset as a discovery cohort. In an earlier analysis of roughly 580 of the donors, high-throughput TCR beta sequencing was used to judge whether each TCR beta V gene segment behaved as functional or pseudogenic. Among about 410 genotyped donors of the cohort, an average of around 250,000 unique TCR beta nucleotide sequences was sequenced per donor, of which about 19% were non-productive. Rather than using new phenotypic data, the later analysis identified candidate immune exposures from TCR beta sequences and from how often those sequences occurred across donors.

The trim is 5 bases for V and 3 bases for J, with a gap of 11 bases between the germline ends. Based on the germline V gene (reference sequence), the CDR1 and CDR2 sequences are LNHDA and SQIVND. The CDR3, cysteine through phenylalanine, is 13 amino acids long. Only the CDR3 region is kept as DNA, spanning 39 bases read in frame from base 1. A word on this clone: Its antigen is unknown. One base away there is no much larger clone; base qualities are not given.

The cohort comprised around 700 healthy bone marrow donors. Cohort members were all nominally healthy when sampled, although unrecorded immune exposures were likely present. The donor was CMV seropositive and was included in the group of around 300 seropositive cohort members. Each donor provided a peripheral blood sample, and peripheral blood mononuclear cells were used for TCR beta sequencing. The Qiagen DNeasy Blood Extraction Kit was used to extract genomic DNA from the blood cell samples. Broad study findings and their caveats: In a later analysis, HLA-associated TCR beta chains were found to be more clonally expanded and to have lower generation probabilities than equally common non-associated chains. When HLA alleles, especially DR and DQ, strongly co-occurred, attributing TCR associations to individual alleles was difficult. Only TCR beta chains were sequenced in this cohort, and the absence of alpha or paired-chain data limited detectable features. In vitro tests confirmed that a few of the cytomegalovirus-associated TCR beta chains recognize cytomegalovirus antigens. According to a later genetic analysis, donors in an Asian-associated ancestry cluster had fewer N-insertions in productive TCRs than the approximately 700-donor mean. Sequencing depth was assumed to be roughly uniform across donors in the presence/absence analyses, though that assumption may not hold. Linkage disequilibrium might explain the correlated functional status among segregating V segments, but an unknown experimental factor could not be excluded. In both the original and validation cohorts, the classifier was reported to diagnose cytomegalovirus status with high specificity and sensitivity. Immune exposure information for the cohort was limited to CMV serostatus. Most TCR sequences were seen in very few donors, while some public TCRs were found in many individuals. In a later analysis, the rate of TCR association differed among HLA loci, with DRB1 alleles having the most associated TCRs and HLA-C alleles having the fewest. According to a later analysis, parvovirus B19, influenza, CMV and Epstein-Barr virus appeared linked to several top co-occurrence clusters. It was suggested by the authors that the approach could potentially be generalized to other disease states and immunological phenotypes. The sequencing pipeline was judged likely to have produced a cluster of highly shared sequence variants as a technical artifact. A later analysis found that most CMV-associated TCR beta chains appeared HLA-restricted, with HLA associations seemingly driven largely by CMV exposure. In a later analysis, 15,000 to 20,000 TCR beta sequences were associated with specific HLA alleles at a false discovery rate of 0.05. An association between a missense DCLRE1C variant and V-gene and J-gene trimming of TCR beta chains was found in a later genetic analysis and replicated in an independent cohort. Because some donors lacked HLA typing at each locus, the association tests relied only on the typed subset. Because the 87-base-pair reads could not distinguish some IMGT-functional V segments, including TRBV6-2 and TRBV6-3, those segments were excluded. A further reported finding was that TCR beta sequences accurately predicted the HLA-A and HLA-B alleles for most subjects in the first cohort. A total of 164 TCR beta chains were listed by the study as associated with cytomegalovirus. The earlier analysis of some 560 of the donors excluded approximately 17 rarely observed V segments, including chromosome 9 orphons, because counts were too low. In an earlier analysis of approximately 600 of the donors, most TCR beta V segments were observed in productive rearrangements about 90% or about 30% of the time, broadly matching IMGT annotations.

Library preparation was by the immunoSEQ multiplex PCR assay. For the multiplex PCR, a mixture combining 60 forward primers for TCR Vbeta segments and 13 reverse primers for TCR Jbeta segments was used. A multiplex PCR assay on genomic DNA amplified the CDR3 region of rearranged TCR beta genes. On the Illumina HiSeq System, the amplified TCR beta libraries were sequenced as 87-base-pair reads. As for how the authors treated the data: A later analysis counted approximately 76 million unique TCR beta chains across the 650 to 700 repertoires, and 10 million to 11 million of these chains were shared by at least two donors. Raw reads were error-corrected and collapsed into unique sequences by a nearest-neighbor algorithm in which closely related sequences were merged to remove PCR and sequencing errors. V, D and J gene segments were assigned by aligning CDR3 sequences to IMGT reference sequences. For a sequence to be retained, at least a six-nucleotide match to both a V gene segment and a J gene segment was required. Rearrangements were classified as productive when the CDR3 lacked stop codons and remained in frame with V and J, and all other rearrangements were classified as non-productive. CDR3 was defined according to IMGT convention as the region running from the second conserved V-encoded cysteine to the conserved J-encoded phenylalanine. Sequences without an unambiguous match to a single V gene segment were excluded from the earlier analysis of several hundred of the donors. An earlier analysis of a few hundred of the donors classified V segments as functional when productive rearrangements were above 56.7% and as segregating when the standard deviation between donors was above 5%. To diagnose cytomegalovirus status from the catalog of TCR beta chain sequences, a statistical classification framework was built. A later analysis assigned V and J genes by comparing TCR nucleotide sequences with IMGT/GENE-DB human TR gene sequences. Using the TCRdist pipeline, a later analysis assigned CDR3 sequences along with most-parsimonious VDJ recombination scenarios. A later analysis defined each TCR beta chain by its CDR3 amino acid sequence plus V-gene family, and excluded reads lacking a unique V-gene family. To address suspected cross-contamination and a sequencing artifact, a later analysis removed approximately 600 highly shared, low-generation-probability nucleotide sequences. In a later analysis, a clonal expansion index for each public chain was calculated from normalized within-repertoire ranks of inferred template counts. Generation probabilities in a later analysis came from a VDJ recombination model fitted to out-of-frame rearrangements, and those results were checked against IGoR. Hypergeometric tests were used in a later analysis to score TCR-TCR, TCR-HLA and TCR-CMV co-occurrence, with a repertoire-size bias correction applied to the TCR pairs. In a later analysis, false discovery rates were estimated by permuting HLA or CMV assignments 20 times. In a later analysis, co-occurring TCRs were grouped using DBSCAN, and TCRdist sequence similarity was added for clustering within HLA-allele-positive subsets. Repertoires with fewer than 30,000 or more than 120,000 public chains, plus five repertoires with anomalous nucleotide sharing, were excluded from co-occurrence clustering. Entries here come from immuneACCESS through TCRdb and include only in-frame sequences with V and J called. Some clones fail to appear in such tables; in the studies checked, an unresolved V gene covers under half of the shortfall, and the cause of the remainder is unknown. The DNA gave D and trimming, while V, J and clone size come from that table. In this sample the table shows about 130,000 clones, approximately 80% of which occur a single time. The top ten constitute around 8.9% of the sample.

This clonotype was sampled from a man under 40 in good health and CMV-seropositive. The sequenced sample consisted of PBMCs. The sequence joins TRBV19 to TRBJ2-7; the D gene is unclear. The nucleotides read TGTGCCAGTAGTCGTCGACCAGGCTACGAGCAGTACTTC. Its amino acids are CASSRRPGYEQYF.